The TCR beta chain described here comes from a study of shared clonotypes between healthy human individuals. Profiling relied on immunoSEQ multiplex PCR, and the TCRdb table lists in-frame clones only, not all of them. Among some 2,000,000 clones, around 95% were seen once, and the ten largest hold around 0.13%. The CDR3 consists of 15 residues. Germline V CDR1 and CDR2: MNHEY, SVGAGI. Trimming pared 0 bases from V and 7 bases from J, leaving 10 bases between. V is TRBV6-5 and J is TRBJ1-6, with D possibly TRBD1 on 6 matching bases. Sequenced: naive CD4+ T cells sorted from blood. Subset here: CD45RA+ positively selected. This clonotype originated in a man between 18 and 35 years old in good health. CDR3 in amino acids: CASSYSDGGNSPLHF. The CDR3 DNA sequence: TGTGCCAGCAGTTACTCGGACGGGGGCAATTCACCCCTCCACTTT.